These T cell receptor beta chains were read from a single sample in a study of shared clonotypes between healthy human individuals. Here immunoSEQ multiplex PCR was the method, and the copy in TCRdb shows in-frame clones only, minus some. Found here are approximately 2.3 million clones, over 90% of them singletons; the top ten hold about 0.37%. What was sequenced was naive CD4+ T cells from PBMCs. These TCRs come from a man younger than 35 in good health. Some clones in this sample may be carry-over from other donors' samples. The CDR3 runs from the conserved cysteine through the conserved F or W. Each record gives: J gene, D gene, clone size, V gene, CDR3 DNA, CDR3 protein. D genes are given only for firm matches. Expanded clones get a size class; other rows say once, few or many, or leave the size out.

TRBJ2-2 . . TRBV4-1 TGCGCCAGCAGCCAAGCCGCAAGGACCGGGGAGCTGTTTTTT CASSQAARTGELFF
TRBJ2-3 . . TRBV5-1 TGCGCCAGCAGCCCCAGTGACTATCTGGTCGGAGATACGCAGTATTTT CASSPSDYLVGDTQYF
TRBJ2-1 . . TRBV4-2 TGTGCCAGCAGCCAAGCTGAGCGGTCCAATGAGCAGTTCTTC CASSQAERSNEQFF
TRBJ2-2 TRBD1 . TRBV7-2 TGTGCCAGCCGACAGGGGGGGAACACCGGGGAGCTGTTTTTT CASRQGGNTGELFF
TRBJ2-7 . . TRBV25-1 TGTGCCAGCAGTAGGACTATTGCCAACTACGAGCAGTACTTC CASSRTIANYEQYF
TRBJ2-5 TRBD1 . TRBV30 TGTGCCTGGAGCGAAACCGGGACAGGGTGGTCAGAGACCCAGTACTTC CAWSETGTGWSETQYF
TRBJ1-5 . . TRBV5-5 TGTGCCAGCAGCTTGGAACCTCTAAATCAGCCCCAGCATTTT CASSLEPLNQPQHF
TRBJ2-7 . once TRBV2 TGTGCCAGCACCCGGGACCCTTTGTACGAGCAGTACTTC CASTRDPLYEQYF
TRBJ1-5 . . TRBV29-1 TGCAGCGTTGCAGCTGGGCACGGTCAGCCCCAGCATTTT CSVAAGHGQPQHF
TRBJ2-2 TRBD1 . TRBV6-5 TGTGCCAGCATAGACAGGGCGAACACCGGGGAGCTGTTTTTT CASIDRANTGELFF
TRBJ2-1 TRBD2 . TRBV7-8 TGTGCCAGCAGCACCACCCGACTAGCGGGAGCCTACAATGAGCAGTTCTTC CASSTTRLAGAYNEQFF
TRBJ2-7 TRBD1 . TRBV7-9 TGTGCCAGCAGCTACGGACAGGGGATCTACGAGCAGTACTTC CASSYGQGIYEQYF
TRBJ1-3 TRBD1 . TRBV28 TGTGCCAGCAGCATGACAGGGGCGCAAAACACCATATATTTT CASSMTGAQNTIYF
TRBJ2-3 . once TRBV7-9 TGTGCCAGCAGCTTAGACACGGGTACGCAGTATTTT CASSLDTGTQYF
TRBJ1-1 . once TRBV5-1 TGCGCCAGCAGCTTGGCCGCCGGTCCGGGGGCTGAAGCTTTCTTT CASSLAAGPGAEAFF
TRBJ1-2 . . TRBV5-1 TGCGCCAGCAGCTTGACAGCTTTTGACCATGGCTACACCTTC CASSLTAFDHGYTF
TRBJ2-7 . . TRBV27 TGTGCCAGCCTCCGTCGTATCGGGAGCGTCTACGAGCAGTACTTC CASLRRIGSVYEQYF
TRBJ1-1 . . TRBV9 TGTGCCAGCAGCGTAGAACAAGAGAACACTGAAGCTTTCTTT CASSVEQENTEAFF
TRBJ2-5 . . TRBV21-1 TGTGCCAGCAGCAAAGCTGACAGGACAGGGGAAAAGACCCAGTACTTC CASSKADRTGEKTQYF
TRBJ2-1 . . TRBV25-1 TGTGCCAGCAGTGAAGTTTGGCAGAAAGATAATGAGCAGTTCTTC CASSEVWQKDNEQFF
TRBJ2-7 . . TRBV18 TGTGCCAGCTCACCTACACTGACAGACTACGAGCAGTACTTC CASSPTLTDYEQYF
TRBJ1-3 . . TRBV5-1 TGCGCCAGCAGCCTGACAGGTAACTCTGGAAACACCATATATTTT CASSLTGNSGNTIYF
TRBJ1-4 . once TRBV30 TGTGCCTGGAGTCTCCGGACAGTTGGTTCTGAAAAACTGTTTTTT CAWSLRTVGSEKLFF